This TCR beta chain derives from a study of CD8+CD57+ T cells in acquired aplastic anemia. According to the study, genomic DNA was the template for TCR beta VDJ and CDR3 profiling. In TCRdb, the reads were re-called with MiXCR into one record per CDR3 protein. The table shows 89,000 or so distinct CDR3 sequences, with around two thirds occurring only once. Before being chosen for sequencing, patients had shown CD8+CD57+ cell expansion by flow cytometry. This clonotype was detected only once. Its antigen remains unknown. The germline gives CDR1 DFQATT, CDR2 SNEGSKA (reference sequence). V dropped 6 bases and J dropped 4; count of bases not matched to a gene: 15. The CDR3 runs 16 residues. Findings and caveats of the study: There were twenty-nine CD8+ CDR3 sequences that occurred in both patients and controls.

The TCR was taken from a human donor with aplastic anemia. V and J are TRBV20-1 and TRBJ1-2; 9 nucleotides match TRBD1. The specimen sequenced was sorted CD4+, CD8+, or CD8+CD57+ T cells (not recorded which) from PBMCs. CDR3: CSAPGQGLEAGYGYTF. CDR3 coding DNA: TGCAGTGCCCCGGGACAGGGCCTTGAAGCTGGCTATGGCTACACCTTC.